Presented here are 10 T cell receptor beta chains from one specimen sequenced in a study of blood T cell repertoires in COVID-19. Sequencing was performed with immunoSEQ multiplex PCR; in TCRdb, only in-frame clones are kept and a portion is missing. This sample has about 350,000 clones; roughly 90% occur once, and the top ten carry over 3.5%. Input material: peripheral blood. The receptors were gathered from a woman in her fifties or sixties with COVID-19, enrolled during active disease.

This chain links TRBV7-6 with TRBJ1-2; a possible D gene is TRBD1 (5 bases). The germline V gene has CDR1 SGHVS and CDR2 FNYEAQ. V lost 1 base, J lost 4 bases, and 13 bases lay in between. The CDR3 covers 15 residues. The CDR3 spells CASSLGGGGTYGYTF. CDR3 in DNA: TGTGCCAGCAGCTTAGGGGGCGGGGGGACCTATGGCTACACCTTC. The variable domain in full, completed from reference TRBV7-6 and TRBJ1-2, reads GAGVSQSPRYKVTKRGQDVALRCDPISGHVSLYWYRQALGQGPEFLTYFNYEAQQDKSGLPNDRFSAERPEGSISTLTIQRTEQRDSAMYRCASSLGGGGTYGYTFGSGTRLTVV.

This sequence joins TRBV5-1 and TRBJ1-2; TRBD1 matches 9 bases. Germline V CDR1 and CDR2: SGHRS, YFSETQ. The CDR3 contains 14 residues. The ends lost 4 bases at V and 5 bases at J; junction bases unmatched: 6. The CDR3 reads CASSISGTGYGYTF. CDR3 nucleotide sequence: TGCGCCAGCAGCATCTCCGGGACAGGGTATGGCTACACCTTC.

V is TRBV5-1 and J is TRBJ1-1, with D possibly matching TRBD1 (5 bases). Germline V lookup: CDR1 SGHRS, CDR2 YFSETQ. The CDR3 is 17 residues long. The ends were cut back, 2 bases at V and 2 bases at J, with 19 bases in the middle. CDR3 sequence: CASSFGGGPGPNTEAFF. The CDR3 nucleotides read TGCGCCAGCAGCTTTGGGGGAGGACCAGGGCCCAACACTGAAGCTTTCTTT.

The chain combines TRBV7-8 with TRBJ1-6, with 7 bases that match TRBD1. The J segment lost 7 bases and the V segment lost 1 base, leaving 4 bases of the junction unmatched. The CDR3 extends over 15 amino acids. The germline V gene encodes CDR1 SGHVS and CDR2 FQNEAQ. The CDR3 is CASSLDRGGNSPLHF. The CDR3 bases are TGTGCCAGCAGCTTAGACAGGGGTGGGAATTCACCCCTCCACTTT.

The chain has TRBV9 and TRBJ1-2; D perhaps matches TRBD1 (5 bases). The CDR3 runs 13 residues. Trimming cost V 3 bases and J 7 bases, with 13 bases left between them. Germline V gene lookup returns CDR1 SGDLS and CDR2 YYNGEE. CDR3 amino acids: CASSEEGLGGYTF. For the CDR3, the DNA is TGTGCCAGCAGCGAGGAGGGACTGGGTGGCTACACCTTC.

This clone is a singleton in its sample. The CDR3 region has the DNA TGTGCCAGCAGTTCGCCGGGGGGGGGTAGCACTGAAGCTTTCTTT. Translation: CASSSPGGGSTEAFF. V gene TRBV27 combines with J gene TRBJ1-1, with a possible D match to TRBD1 (5 bases). The germline V gene has CDR1 MNHEY and CDR2 SMNVEV (reference sequence). This CDR3 contains 15 residues. The V and J ends lost 4 bases and 4 bases respectively, with 16 bases between them.

This clone has a single count. The chain links TRBV18 to TRBJ1-2; 8 bases line up with TRBD1. CDR1 KGHSH and CDR2 LQKENI come from the germline V gene. The CDR3 contains 15 residues. J was trimmed by 3 bases and V by 3 bases; bases with no gene match: 6. The CDR3 DNA is TGTGCCAGCTCACCCGAGACAGGGGCCCACTATGGCTACACCTTC. It encodes CASSPETGAHYGYTF.

There are a few counts of this clone. This chain joins TRBV28 and TRBJ2-7; TRBD2 matches at 7 bases. Germline trimming cut 2 bases from V and 1 base from J; bases unmatched to any gene: 5. The germline gives CDR1 MDHEN, CDR2 SYDVKM. The CDR3 runs to 15 residues. CDR3 sequence (DNA): TGTGCCAGCAGTTTAGGCGGGAGTGGATCCTACGAGCAGTACTTC. This sequence encodes CASSLGGSGSYEQYF.

The chain recombines TRBV2 with TRBJ2-1, with D possibly TRBD1 on 6 matching bases. With 5 bases removed from V and 5 bases from J, the gap between germline ends came to 10 bases. Germline values: CDR1 SNHLY, CDR2 FYNNEI. The CDR3 spans 13 residues. The CDR3 bases are TGTGCCAGCAGTCAGGACAGCAACAATGAGCAGTTCTTC. Translation gives CASSQDSNNEQFF. The whole variable domain, remainder taken from reference TRBV2 and TRBJ2-1, is EPEVTQTPSHQVTQMGQEVILRCVPISNHLYFYWYRQILGQKVEFLVSFYNNEISEKSEIFDDQFSVERPDGSNFTLKIRSTKLEDSAMYFCASSQDSNNEQFFGPGTRLTVL.

The chain combines TRBV5-8 with TRBJ2-7; D is undetermined. In germline, CDR1 is SGHTS, CDR2 YDEGEE. The CDR3 runs 15 residues. V was shortened by 6 bases and J by 0 bases, with 16 bases between the two germline ends. CDR3 nucleotides: TGTGCCAGCACCACGGGTATCAGAAACTCCTACGAGCAGTACTTC. It encodes CASTTGIRNSYEQYF.